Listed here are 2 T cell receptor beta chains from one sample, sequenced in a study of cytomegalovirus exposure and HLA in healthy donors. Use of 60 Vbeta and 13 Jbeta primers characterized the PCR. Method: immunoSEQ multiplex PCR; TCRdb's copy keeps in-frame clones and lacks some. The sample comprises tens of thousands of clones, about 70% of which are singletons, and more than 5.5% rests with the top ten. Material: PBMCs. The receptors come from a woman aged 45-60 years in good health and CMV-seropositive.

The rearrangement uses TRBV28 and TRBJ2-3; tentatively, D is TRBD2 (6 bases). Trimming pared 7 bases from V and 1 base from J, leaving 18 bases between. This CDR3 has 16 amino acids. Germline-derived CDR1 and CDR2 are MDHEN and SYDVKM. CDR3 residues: CASNAGLAEGTDTQYF. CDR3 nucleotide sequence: TGTGCCAGCAACGCAGGATTAGCGGAGGGCACAGATACGCAGTATTTT.

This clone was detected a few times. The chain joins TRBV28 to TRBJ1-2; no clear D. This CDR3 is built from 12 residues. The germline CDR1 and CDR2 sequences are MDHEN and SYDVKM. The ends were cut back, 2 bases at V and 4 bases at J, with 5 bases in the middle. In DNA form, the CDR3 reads TGTGCCAGCAGTTTAGGCAGCTATGGCTACACCTTC. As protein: CASSLGSYGYTF.